The next 18 T cell receptor beta chains were all read from a single sample in a study of CD8 T cells in ankylosing spondylitis. Study-wide findings and caveats: Blood of patients with ankylosing spondylitis appeared to be characterized by a TCR beta motif of eight highly homologous variants.

No antigens are known for them. Each CDR3 protein is one row after TCRdb ran MiXCR on the 5' RACE reads. The data hold around 480,000 distinct CDR3 sequences, with about a sixth observed a single time. The sequenced material came from blood, either unsorted or a sorted T cell fraction (not recorded which). Receptors originate from a male donor with ankylosing spondylitis.

This clonotype was found a few times. This chain joins TRBV11-2 and TRBJ2-1; 11 bases fit TRBD2. The CDR3 consists of 18 residues. Per the germline V gene, CDR1 is SGHAT and CDR2 is FQNNGV. J lost 1 base, V lost 5 bases, and 10 bases had no gene match. In nucleotides, the CDR3 is TGTGCCAGCAGCACTTTAGCGGGGGGGCGGGGGTCCTACAATGAGCAGTTCTTC. Translation gives CASSTLAGGRGSYNEQFF.

This clonotype has just a few counts. This chain joins TRBV12-3 or TRBV12-4 and TRBJ2-7; D is ambiguous. With 8 bases removed from V and 0 bases from J, the gap between germline ends came to 8 bases. CDR3 length equals 12 residues. CDR3 sequence (DNA): TGTGCCAGCGGAACGAGCTCCTACGAGCAGTACTTC. This gives the protein CASGTSSYEQYF.

This clonotype was counted between two and nine times. The chain carries TRBV29-1 and TRBJ2-5; weak D call: TRBD1 (5 bases). The CDR3 totals 15 residues. V was clipped by 5 bases and J by 4 bases, with 20 bases between them. CDR1 and CDR2 (germline): SQVTM, ANQGSEA. CDR3 in DNA: TGCAGCGTTTTTAGGGGTCAATTCGGTAGAGAGACCCAGTACTTC. As protein: CSVFRGQFGRETQYF.

This sequence joins TRBV11-3 and TRBJ2-7; 11 bases match TRBD2. Germline CDR1 SGHNT, CDR2 YENEEA. The V segment lost 1 base and the J segment 3 bases; nucleotides outside the gene matches: 14. The CDR3 runs to 19 residues. CDR3 coding DNA: TGTGCCAGCAGCTTAGCTAAGGCTAGCGGGAGGTCATACTACTACGAGCAGTACTTC. This encodes CASSLAKASGRSYYYEQYF.

J is TRBJ2-3 and V is TRBV5-1; 8 bases are a match to TRBD2. Looked up from germline, CDR1 is SGHRS and CDR2 is YFSETQ. J lost 0 bases, V lost 6 bases, and 6 bases had no gene match. The CDR3 is 15 residues long. CDR3 DNA sequence: TGCGCCAGCACCATGCGGGGGGCAAGCACAGATACGCAGTATTTT. Translated, it gives CASTMRGASTDTQYF.

This clonotype has a count of ten or more. DNA for the CDR3: TGTGCCAGCAGCCGACAGGTTAACACTGAAGCTTTCTTT. Translating it yields CASSRQVNTEAFF. The V call is TRBV7-2, the J call TRBJ1-1; a possible D gene is TRBD1 (6 bases). Trimming took 5 bases from V and 2 from J, leaving 9 bases between them. The CDR3 is made up of 13 amino acids. Germline CDR1 SGHTA, CDR2 FQGNSA.

The gene calls are TRBV11-2 and TRBJ2-5; TRBD1 might be the D (6 bases). V lost 2 bases to trimming and J lost 2 bases, with 9 bases between them. This CDR3 comprises 14 residues. CDR1 is SGHAT, CDR2 FQNNGV, per germline. CDR3 sequence reads: CASSLLGAQETQYF. The CDR3 nucleotides read TGTGCCAGCAGCTTACTGGGGGCTCAAGAGACCCAGTACTTC. The entire variable domain, with the rest obtained from reference TRBV11-2 and TRBJ2-5, is as follows: EAGVAQSPRYKIIEKRQSVAFWCNPISGHATLYWYQQILGQGPKLLIQFQNNGVVDDSQLPKDRFSAERLKGVDSTLKIQPAKLEDSAVYLCASSLLGAQETQYFGPGTRLLVL.

This clonotype was detected only a few times. The chain recombines TRBV7-2 with TRBJ1-1; D is possibly TRBD1 (5 bases). The germline V and J ends were trimmed by 2 bases and 8 bases, with 15 bases remaining between them. The CDR3 has 14 amino acids. Germline values: CDR1 SGHTA, CDR2 FQGNSA. Here the CDR3 reads CASSLFLGGTEAFF. For the CDR3, the DNA is TGTGCCAGCAGCTTATTTCTCGGGGGAACAGAAGCTTTCTTT. The variable domain in full, with the rest retrieved from reference TRBV7-2 and TRBJ1-1, is GAGVSQSPSNKVTEKGKDVELRCDPISGHTALYWYRQSLGQGLEFLIYFQGNSAPDKSGLPSDRFSAERTGGSVSTLTIQRTQQEDSAVYLCASSLFLGGTEAFFGQGTRLTVV.

In its sample, this clonotype was seen a few times. This rearrangement joins TRBV7-3 to TRBJ2-3; D ambiguous. Germline V gene sequence: CDR1 SGHTA, CDR2 FQGTGA. V was clipped by 5 bases and J by 3 bases, with 15 bases between them. CDR3 length: 15 residues. The chain's CDR3 is CASSAQPLRTDTQYF. The CDR3 bases are TGTGCCAGCAGCGCCCAGCCCTTAAGGACAGATACGCAGTATTTT.

The chain links TRBV24-1 to TRBJ2-1; 10 nucleotides line up with TRBD1. CDR3 size: 15 residues. Germline V gene data show CDR1 as KGHDR and CDR2 as SFDVKD. V dropped 4 bases and J dropped 5; count of bases not matched to a gene: 4. The CDR3 bases are TGTGCCACCAGTGACCGGGACAGGGGTAACAATGAGCAGTTCTTC. As protein: CATSDRDRGNNEQFF.

J is TRBJ2-1 and V is TRBV2; TRBD2 agrees at 16 bases. Unmatched junction bases numbered 7, after V lost 7 bases and J lost 7 bases. In germline, CDR1 is SNHLY, CDR2 FYNNEI. The CDR3 covers 16 residues. The CDR3 region has the DNA TGTGCCAGCACAGAGTCGGGACTAGCGGGAGGGAATGAGCAGTTCTTC. It codes for CASTESGLAGGNEQFF. Full variable domain (missing parts from reference TRBV2 and TRBJ2-1): EPEVTQTPSHQVTQMGQEVILRCVPISNHLYFYWYRQILGQKVEFLVSFYNNEISEKSEIFDDQFSVERPDGSNFTLKIRSTKLEDSAMYFCASTESGLAGGNEQFFGPGTRLTVL.

The CDR3 loop is CASSPYPYEQYF. In DNA, the CDR3 is TGTGCCAGCAGTCCCTACCCCTACGAGCAGTACTTC. The chain joins TRBV12-3 or TRBV12-4 to TRBJ2-7; D gene unclear. The CDR3 spans 12 residues. V was trimmed by 5 bases and J by 2 bases, leaving 7 bases between them.

This clonotype was counted between two and nine times. The gene calls are TRBV12-3 or TRBV12-4 and TRBJ2-7; weak D call: TRBD1 (5 bases). The CDR3 spans 15 residues. V was cut by 1 base and J by 5 bases, with 15 bases left in between. The CDR3 coding sequence is TGTGCCAGCAGTTTAGGGGGCAGTCCCCTCGACGAGCAGTACTTC. Translated: CASSLGGSPLDEQYF.

The sample holds a few counts of this clonotype. V is TRBV2 and J is TRBJ1-5; 7 bases map to TRBD1. The CDR3 length is 15 residues. The germline CDR1 and CDR2 sequences are SNHLY and FYNNEI. Unmatched junction bases numbered 5, after V lost 4 bases and J lost 2 bases. The CDR3 loop is CASSARDRRNQPQHF. The CDR3 region has the DNA TGTGCCAGCAGTGCCAGGGACAGACGCAATCAGCCCCAGCATTTT.

A few counts support this clonotype. V is TRBV7-9 and J is TRBJ1-4; D gene uncertain. Germline V CDR1 and CDR2: SEHNR, FQNEAQ (reference sequence). The CDR3 contains 14 residues. V was trimmed by 4 bases and J by 7 bases, leaving 13 bases between them. The CDR3 DNA follows: TGTGCCAGCAGCTACGGGTTGGGGTCTGAAAAACTGTTTTTT. Residues: CASSYGLGSEKLFF. The whole variable domain, filled in from reference TRBV7-9 and TRBJ1-4, reads DTGVSQNPRHKITKRGQNVTFRCDPISEHNRLYWYRQTLGQGPEFLTYFQNEAQLEKSRLLSDRFSAERPKGSFSTLEIQRTEQGDSAMYLCASSYGLGSEKLFFGSGTQLSVL.

This clonotype was seen a handful of times. This sequence joins TRBV6-1 and TRBJ1-6, with 9 nucleotides matching TRBD1. After removal of 5 bases from V and 9 bases from J, the junction contained 11 bases not matched to a gene. CDR1 is MNHNS and CDR2 is SASEGT in the germline V gene. CDR3 length equals 16 residues. The CDR3 region is CASSRLQGALASPLHF. CDR3 sequence (DNA): TGTGCCAGCAGTAGGCTACAGGGGGCGTTGGCTTCACCCCTCCACTTT.

The CDR3 sequence: CASSYNRGNTGELFF. Here the CDR3 DNA reads TGTGCCAGCAGCTATAACAGGGGCAACACCGGGGAGCTGTTTTTT. This chain uses TRBV7-3 with TRBJ2-2; 7 nucleotides align to TRBD1. The CDR3 loop spans 15 amino acids. Unmatched junction bases numbered 4, after V lost 4 bases and J lost 2 bases. From germline, CDR1 is SGHTA and CDR2 FQGTGA.

This rearrangement joins TRBV14 to TRBJ1-4, with TRBD1 matching over 7 bases. This CDR3 contains 14 residues. From germline, CDR1 is SGHDN and CDR2 FVKESK. With 0 bases clipped from V and 14 bases from J, the junction kept 9 bases outside the gene matches. CDR3 DNA sequence: TGTGCCAGCAGCCAAGAGGGACAGCGAACTAGGCTGTTTTTT. Its translation: CASSQEGQRTRLFF. Full variable domain (remainder filled in from reference TRBV14 and TRBJ1-4): EAGVTQFPSHSVIEKGQTVTLRCDPISGHDNLYWYRRVMGKEIKFLLHFVKESKQDESGMPNNRFLAERTGGTYSTLKVQPAELEDSGVYFCASSQEGQRTRLFFGSGTQLSVL.